Sequencing of this TCR beta chain was carried out in a study of blood T cell repertoires in COVID-19. The CDR3 extends over 14 amino acids. Trimming stripped 5 bases from V and 0 bases from J, with 11 bases between. Germline CDR1 is MNHEY and CDR2 is SMNVEV (reference sequence). Per the original data handling: Amplification of reference gene primers provided the estimated nucleated cell counts. The assay was immunoSEQ multiplex PCR, and TCRdb's table has in-frame clones only and misses some. V and J calls and clone size are those listed in that table; D and trimming were worked out from the DNA. The sample carries some 170,000 clones, more than 75% recorded once. This clone has a single count. Participant reports of clinical history set cohort assignment.

The sequenced material came from PBMCs or T cells enriched from blood (not recorded which). The chain is built from TRBV27 and TRBJ2-7, with D perhaps TRBD1 (6 bases). This clonotype was sampled from a man aged 40-55 years who had recovered from COVID-19. Here the CDR3 reads CASSPTTGSYEQYV. CDR3 DNA sequence: TGTGCCAGCAGTCCGACGACAGGCTCCTACGAGCAGTACGTC.